Following are 12 T cell receptor beta chains from one sample sequenced in a study of blood T cell repertoires in COVID-19. Data came from immunoSEQ multiplex PCR; TCRdb stores just in-frame clones and leaves some out. The top ten hold approximately 1.2% of the sample, which has 250,000 to 300,000 clones, around 90% seen once. The sequencing sample was made of PBMCs or T cells enriched from blood (not recorded which). The source of these receptors is a woman aged 30 to 39 who had recovered from COVID-19.

J is TRBJ1-2 and V is TRBV10-3; 7 nucleotides agree with TRBD1. The junction had 5 bases not matched to a gene; V was cut back by 4 bases and J by 6 bases. CDR3 length: 13 residues. Looked up from germline, CDR1 is ENHRY and CDR2 is SYGVKD. CDR3 sequence reads: CAISVGTVNGYTF. CDR3 bases: TGTGCCATCAGTGTAGGGACAGTTAATGGCTACACCTTC.

This sequence joins TRBV7-9 and TRBJ2-7; D ambiguous. This CDR3 comprises 13 residues. The germline gives CDR1 SEHNR, CDR2 FQNEAQ (reference sequence). Deletions cut 1 base from V and 2 bases from J, with 6 bases between. The CDR3 sequence: CASSLGATYEQYF. In DNA form, the CDR3 reads TGTGCCAGCAGCTTAGGGGCAACCTACGAGCAGTACTTC.

The CDR3 is CASARGADSPLHF. As DNA, the CDR3 is TGTGCCAGCGCCCGCGGGGCCGATTCACCCCTCCACTTT. V is TRBV11-3 and J is TRBJ1-6, with D possibly being TRBD1 (5 bases). Trimming left V 8 bases short and J 8 bases short, with 13 bases between. The CDR3 runs 13 residues. Germline CDR1 and CDR2: SGHNT and YENEEA.

The chain has TRBV3-1 (or the pseudogene TRBV3-2) and TRBJ2-7; no clear D. This CDR3 is built from 17 residues. CDR1 and CDR2 (germline): LGHDT, YNNKEL (reference sequence). V shed 2 bases and J shed 2 bases, with 19 bases lying between them. CDR3 region: CASSQTAVRRQAYEQYF. Written as DNA, the CDR3 is TGTGCCAGCAGCCAAACCGCTGTAAGGCGGCAAGCCTACGAGCAGTACTTC.

J is TRBJ2-2 and V is TRBV7-3, with D possibly being TRBD2 (6 bases). CDR3 size: 16 residues. Germline V CDR1 and CDR2: SGHTA, FQGTGA. V was pared by 0 bases and J by 1 base, with 9 bases between. The CDR3 loop reads CASSLTGGMNTGELFF. The CDR3 DNA is TGTGCCAGCAGCTTAACAGGCGGGATGAACACCGGGGAGCTGTTTTTT.

The chain employs TRBV6-5 and TRBJ2-5; 8 nucleotides align to TRBD2. The CDR3 runs to 14 residues. Looked up from germline, CDR1 is MNHEY and CDR2 is SVGAGI. Trimming cost V 4 bases and J 2 bases; bases outside gene matches: 3. In nucleotides, the CDR3 is TGTGCCAGCAGTTTCACTAGCGGACAAGAGACCCAGTACTTC. Translating it yields CASSFTSGQETQYF.

This clone is a singleton in its sample. The chain is built from TRBV5-4 and TRBJ2-3; 8 bases map to TRBD1. V gave up 3 bases and J gave up 11 bases; unmatched junction bases: 11. There are 14 residues in the CDR3. Germline lookup yields CDR1 SGHNT and CDR2 YYREEE (reference sequence). The CDR3 bases are TGTGCCAGCAGCTCCCTGATCAGGGGGCATAGGCAGTATTTT. Translated, it gives CASSSLIRGHRQYF. Full variable domain (outside the CDR3, taken from reference TRBV5-4 and TRBJ2-3): ETGVTQSPTHLIKTRGQQVTLRCSSQSGHNTVSWYQQALGQGPQFIFQYYREEENGRGNFPPRFSGLQFPNYSSELNVNALELDDSALYLCASSSLIRGHRQYFGPGTRLTVL.

The rearrangement joins TRBV5-6 to TRBJ2-7; 10 bases are a match to TRBD2. V lost 2 bases, J lost 3 bases, and 8 bases stayed unmatched. Germline lookup yields CDR1 SGHDT and CDR2 YYEEEE. There are 16 residues in the CDR3. The DNA of the CDR3 is TGTGCCAGCAGCTTTGGCGTGCTAGCGGGAGTCTACGAGCAGTACTTC. Translation: CASSFGVLAGVYEQYF.

The J gene is TRBJ2-7, the V gene TRBV4-3; TRBD2 matches 10 bases. Germline V gives CDR1 LGHNA, CDR2 YSLEER. V was pared by 2 bases and J by 6 bases, with 7 bases of the junction left unmatched. The CDR3 spans 15 residues. For the CDR3, the DNA is TGCGCCAGCAGCCAACTTAGCGGGAGGCAGTCCGAGCAGTACTTC. Amino acids: CASSQLSGRQSEQYF.

This sequence joins TRBV5-1 and TRBJ2-2; D might be TRBD1 (6 bases). Germline CDR1 and CDR2: SGHRS and YFSETQ. The CDR3 totals 14 residues. Trimming took off 0 bases at V and 8 bases at J, with 11 bases between the two ends. The CDR3 loop reads CASSLEQGLGELFF. The CDR3 DNA reads TGCGCCAGCAGCTTGGAACAGGGTTTAGGGGAGCTGTTTTTT.

The chain recombines TRBV19 with TRBJ2-2, with 8 bases identical to TRBD1. J lost 6 bases, V lost 11 bases, and 11 bases had no gene match. CDR3 size: 14 residues. Germline CDR1 reads LNHDA; CDR2 reads SQIVND (reference sequence). CDR3 in DNA: TGTGCCGGGAGAGATCAGGGGGCCGCCGGGGAGCTGTTTTTT. This translates into CAGRDQGAAGELFF.

The table lists this clone with a few counts. CDR3 protein: CASSFETSVGEQFF. CDR3 nucleotides: TGTGCCAGCAGCTTCGAGACTAGCGTTGGTGAGCAGTTCTTC. This chain links TRBV7-2 with TRBJ2-1, with 8 bases that match TRBD2. CDR3 length: 14 residues. CDR1 is SGHTA and CDR2 is FQGNSA in the germline V gene. V shed 3 bases, J shed 9 bases, and the junction held 7 bases outside the gene matches.